This T cell receptor (beta chain) was recorded in a study of cytomegalovirus exposure and HLA in healthy donors. Whole-study results and caveats: Earlier analysis yielded a pattern in which most TCR beta V segments were productive about 90% or about 30% of the time. DRB1 had the most TCR associations and HLA-C the fewest, a later analysis found, with rates varying by HLA locus. Cytomegalovirus association was assigned to around 150 TCR beta chains. Researchers reported from a later analysis that most CMV-associated TCR beta chains appeared HLA-restricted.

Details on this clone: Its antigen remains unidentified.

It was with 60 Vbeta and 13 Jbeta primers that the PCR ran. Assay used: immunoSEQ multiplex PCR; TCRdb lists only in-frame clones, some missing. The data contain about 130,000 clones, about 78% of them singletons. The CDR3 runs 14 residues. Germline V gene data show CDR1 as SGHAT and CDR2 as FQNNGV. J was trimmed by 8 bases and V by 4 bases; bases with no gene match: 6. This rearrangement joins TRBV11-2 to TRBJ2-1; 9 nucleotides line up with TRBD2. Sequenced input: PBMCs. The receptor was isolated from a man in his fifties in good health and CMV-seronegative. The CDR3 reads CASSSTSGSDEQFF. The CDR3 coding sequence is TGTGCCAGCAGCTCGACTAGCGGTTCCGATGAGCAGTTCTTC.